The 20 T cell receptor beta chains given below trace back to one sample, sequenced in a study of shared clonotypes between healthy human individuals. TCRdb's copy holds only in-frame clones and misses some; the assay was immunoSEQ multiplex PCR. The table lists around 2.1 million clones, about 92% of them singletons, with over 1.5% in the top ten. Naive-designated CD8 cells lacked CD45RO, were positively enriched for CCR7, and omitted terminally differentiated effector memory CD45RA+ cells. Sequencing was carried out using naive CD8+ T cells from PBMCs. These receptors were obtained from a man between 18 and 29 years old in good health. Some clones in this sample may be carry-over from other donors' samples.

V usage is TRBV19 and J usage is TRBJ2-3; 9 bases map to TRBD1. Trimming took 6 bases from V and 0 from J; bases not matched to a gene: 1. Germline lookup yields CDR1 LNHDA and CDR2 SQIVND (reference sequence). The CDR3 is 14 residues long. CDR3 nucleotides: TGTGCCAGTAGAGACAGGGGGAGCACAGATACGCAGTATTTT. Its protein is CASRDRGSTDTQYF. The full variable domain, rest sourced from reference TRBV19 and TRBJ2-3, is DGGITQSPKYLFRKEGQNVTLSCEQNLNHDAMYWYRQDPGQGLRLIYYSQIVNDFQKGDIAEGYSVSREKKESFPLTVTSAQKNPTAFYLCASRDRGSTDTQYFGPGTRLTVL.

This rearrangement joins TRBV7-8 to TRBJ2-1; 11 nucleotides match TRBD2. This CDR3 contains 19 residues. After removal of 5 bases from V and 7 bases from J, the junction contained 19 bases not matched to a gene. The V gene's germline CDR1 is SGHVS and CDR2 FQNEAQ. CDR3: CASSRKLAGVDGWPNEQFF. In nucleotides, the CDR3 is TGTGCCAGCAGCCGAAAACTAGCGGGAGTTGACGGATGGCCTAATGAGCAGTTCTTC.

The chain recombines TRBV7-9 with TRBJ1-5, with D uncertain. Germline V gene lookup returns CDR1 SEHNR and CDR2 FQNEAQ (reference sequence). This CDR3 has 13 amino acids. Trimming took 5 bases from V and 4 from J, leaving 9 bases between them. The chain's CDR3 is CASSPRENQPQHF. In DNA, the CDR3 is TGTGCCAGCAGCCCGCGCGAGAATCAGCCCCAGCATTTT.

The chain has TRBV29-1 and TRBJ2-3, with a tentative D call TRBD1 (5 bases). V lost 6 bases, J lost 2 bases, and 12 bases lay in between. Germline lookup yields CDR1 SQVTM and CDR2 ANQGSEA. The CDR3 covers 13 residues. Here the CDR3 reads CSVTGPHTDTQYF. The DNA of the CDR3 is TGCAGCGTCACAGGACCGCACACAGATACGCAGTATTTT.

This clone was picked up one time. The chain has TRBV10-2 and TRBJ2-4; 7 nucleotides match TRBD2. Germline V CDR1 and CDR2: WSHSY, SAAADI. The CDR3 has 16 residues. V trimming: 5 bases; J trimming: 0 bases; junction bases outside the gene matches: 7. CDR3 region: CASSQAGAVAKNIQYF. In DNA, the CDR3 is TGCGCCAGCAGTCAGGCGGGAGCGGTAGCCAAAAACATTCAGTACTTC.

The chain is built from TRBV7-9 and TRBJ2-3; TRBD2 matches 7 bases. Losses at the gene ends were 4 bases for V and 1 base for J; bases not matched to a gene: 5. Germline V lookup: CDR1 SEHNR, CDR2 FQNEAQ (reference sequence). This CDR3 contains 15 residues. CDR3 region: CASSSRGDGTDTQYF. CDR3 DNA: TGTGCCAGCAGCTCCCGGGGGGATGGCACAGATACGCAGTATTTT.

The CDR3 sequence: CASSVTGGEDEYF. CDR3 DNA sequence: TGTGCCAGCAGTGTAACAGGGGGAGAGGACGAATACTTC. This chain joins TRBV27 and TRBJ2-5; 8 bases line up with TRBD1. The V and J ends lost 5 bases and 14 bases, in that order; junction bases with no gene match: 13. The CDR3 length is 13 residues. From germline, CDR1 is MNHEY and CDR2 SMNVEV (reference sequence).

V gene TRBV7-2 combines with J gene TRBJ2-5; the match to TRBD2 covers 8 bases. The length of the CDR3 is 12 residues. Trimming at V came to 7 bases and at J to 14 bases, leaving 12 bases not matched to a gene. Germline values: CDR1 SGHTA, CDR2 FQGNSA. CDR3 sequence (DNA): TGTGCCAGCACTGCCCCAACTAGCGGTTCTTACTTC. It encodes CASTAPTSGSYF.

About this clone: The junction departs from the called germline gene at one end, perhaps through a read error. The chain couples TRBV6-5 to TRBJ2-1, with D unclear. The CDR3 is 9 residues long. Per germline, CDR1 MNHEY and CDR2 SVGAGI. In DNA, the CDR3 is TGTGCCGGCAGTGACCAGCAGTTCTTC. Translated: CAGSDQQFF.

This chain joins TRBV7-9 and TRBJ2-1, with 9 nucleotides matching TRBD1. Trimming cost V 5 bases and J 7 bases; bases outside gene matches: 9. CDR3 length: 15 residues. The germline gives CDR1 SEHNR, CDR2 FQNEAQ (reference sequence). The CDR3 coding sequence is TGTGCCAGCAGCCCCCCGGGACAGGGTGAAAATGAGCAGTTCTTC. It is translated as CASSPPGQGENEQFF. The variable domain in full, completed from reference TRBV7-9 and TRBJ2-1, reads DTGVSQNPRHKITKRGQNVTFRCDPISEHNRLYWYRQTLGQGPEFLTYFQNEAQLEKSRLLSDRFSAERPKGSFSTLEIQRTEQGDSAMYLCASSPPGQGENEQFFGPGTRLTVL.

This clone is a singleton in its sample. V usage is TRBV6-5 and J usage is TRBJ1-2, with a tentative D call TRBD1 (5 bases). V gave up 6 bases and J gave up 4 bases, with 18 bases separating them. Per germline, CDR1 MNHEY and CDR2 SVGAGI. CDR3 size: 15 residues. In DNA, the CDR3 is TGTGCCAGCAGCAGCTCAGACGAGGGGATCTATGGCTACACCTTC. Protein product: CASSSSDEGIYGYTF.

V is TRBV6-4 and J is TRBJ2-7; D remains unclear. Trimming pared 7 bases from V and 0 bases from J, leaving 13 bases between. This CDR3 has 14 amino acids. Germline assignment: CDR1 MRHNA and CDR2 SNTAGT. This chain's CDR3 is CASTDFSHSYEQYF. The CDR3 nucleotides are TGTGCCAGCACCGACTTTTCGCACTCCTACGAGCAGTACTTC.

Comment on this clone: Other DNA sequences of this sample code for an identical CDR3. The genes are TRBV27 and TRBJ2-7; D is undetermined. Deletions cut 0 bases from V and 3 bases from J, with 9 bases between. This CDR3 is 14 amino acids long. The germline gives CDR1 MNHEY, CDR2 SMNVEV (reference sequence). CDR3 nucleotides: TGTGCCAGCAGTTTATCCCGTCCTAGCTACGAGCAGTACTTC. Protein: CASSLSRPSYEQYF.

Here the CDR3 DNA reads TGTGCCAGCAGGACTGACAGGGGGCGAAATCAGCCCCAGCATTTT. Amino acids: CASRTDRGRNQPQHF. The chain uses TRBV28 and TRBJ1-5, with 10 positions matching TRBD1. Germline CDR1 MDHEN, CDR2 SYDVKM. Trimming took 6 bases from V and 4 from J; bases not matched to a gene: 6. The CDR3 consists of 15 residues.

This chain connects TRBV5-4 to TRBJ1-2; 7 nucleotides agree with TRBD1. Trimming took 6 bases from V and 2 from J; bases not matched to a gene: 10. Per germline, CDR1 SGHNT and CDR2 YYREEE (reference sequence). There are 15 residues in the CDR3. The CDR3 spells CASNHRDSGNYGYTF. The CDR3 DNA sequence: TGTGCCAGCAACCACCGGGACAGTGGAAACTATGGCTACACCTTC.

The chain recombines TRBV6-1 with TRBJ2-7; 7 nucleotides agree with TRBD1. Germline CDR1 MNHNS, CDR2 SASEGT. J gave up 5 bases and V 3 bases, and 10 bases lay outside the gene matches. This CDR3 spans 15 amino acids. The CDR3 loop is CASSDVGTVYHEQYF. The CDR3 region has the DNA TGTGCCAGCAGTGACGTGGGGACAGTATACCACGAGCAGTACTTC.

Remarks on this clone: Distinct nucleotide sequences in the sample also encode this CDR3. J is TRBJ1-4 and V is TRBV7-9; 9 bases match TRBD1. V shed 8 bases, J shed 2 bases, and the junction held 3 bases outside the gene matches. Germline CDR1 SEHNR, CDR2 FQNEAQ (reference sequence). The CDR3 extends over 14 amino acids. CDR3 nucleotides: TGTGCCAGCGGGGGGACAGGGACTAATGAAAAACTGTTTTTT. Translating it yields CASGGTGTNEKLFF.

In its sample, this clone was seen once. The chain uses TRBV27 and TRBJ2-7; 7 nucleotides match TRBD1. V lost 5 bases to trimming and J lost 2 bases; unmatched junction nucleotides: 6. The length of the CDR3 is 14 residues. Germline V gene data show CDR1 as MNHEY and CDR2 as SMNVEV (reference sequence). The CDR3 region is CASSVQGSPYEQYF. DNA of the CDR3: TGTGCCAGCAGTGTACAGGGGTCTCCCTACGAGCAGTACTTC.

The chain uses TRBV4-3 and TRBJ1-1; D unresolved. Trimming cost V 1 base and J 0 bases, with 6 bases left between them. The CDR3 extends over 14 amino acids. CDR1 is LGHNA and CDR2 is YSLEER in the germline V gene. CDR3 in amino acids: CASSQGLLNTEAFF. The CDR3 bases are TGCGCCAGCAGCCAAGGCCTGTTGAACACTGAAGCTTTCTTT.

This clone is a singleton in its sample. The chain carries TRBV14 and TRBJ2-1; D is perhaps TRBD2 (5 bases). Germline CDR1 and CDR2: SGHDN and FVKESK. The CDR3 has 14 residues. Trimming left V 3 bases short and J 4 bases short, with 10 bases between. The CDR3 loop is CASSQRAIYNEQFF. The DNA of the CDR3 is TGTGCCAGCAGCCAGCGGGCGATATACAATGAGCAGTTCTTC. Drawing the rest from reference TRBV14 and TRBJ2-1, the complete variable domain is EAGVTQFPSHSVIEKGQTVTLRCDPISGHDNLYWYRRVMGKEIKFLLHFVKESKQDESGMPNNRFLAERTGGTYSTLKVQPAELEDSGVYFCASSQRAIYNEQFFGPGTRLTVL.